The 10 T cell receptor beta chains in this list originate from one sample, sequenced in a study of cytomegalovirus exposure and HLA in healthy donors (TCRdb year 2017). Receptors were amplified or captured by the immunoSEQ multiplex PCR assay. For the multiplex PCR, a mixture combining 60 forward primers for TCR Vbeta segments and 13 reverse primers for TCR Jbeta segments was used. Imported from immuneACCESS, the table was reduced by TCRdb to in-frame sequences with V and J called. These copies leave out some clones; in studies compared against another copy, an unresolved V gene accounts for under half, and the cause of the remainder is not known. The sample has 150,000 to 200,000 clones on record, roughly 87% of them singletons. The ten largest clones take up more than 0.2% of the sample. The sequenced material came from PBMCs. The receptors originated from a girl in the first two years of life in good health and CMV-seronegative.

This rearrangement joins TRBV12-5 to TRBJ1-1; D is unclear. Germline V gene data show CDR1 as LGHNT and CDR2 as FRNRAP. Trimming shortened V by 0 bases and J by 1 base, and 27 bases separated the two germline ends. The CDR3 sequence is 21 residues long. This CDR3 is CASGLVSFGAEEGFQNTEAFF. The CDR3 DNA reads TGTGCTAGTGGTTTGGTATCTTTCGGCGCGGAGGAAGGGTTCCAGAACACTGAAGCTTTCTTT.

The chain couples TRBV28 to TRBJ2-1; D gene ambiguous. The CDR3 has 15 amino acids. The V and J ends lost 6 bases and 1 base respectively, with 13 bases between them. From germline, CDR1 is MDHEN and CDR2 SYDVKM. CDR3 loop: CASSPVVLSYNEQFF. CDR3 DNA: TGTGCCAGCAGCCCCGTAGTGCTATCCTACAATGAGCAGTTCTTC.

This clone was picked up a small number of times. V usage is TRBV27 and J usage is TRBJ2-3; perhaps TRBD2 as D (5 bases). V was shortened by 5 bases and J by 5 bases, with 17 bases between the two germline ends. This CDR3 has 15 amino acids. Germline CDR1 MNHEY, CDR2 SMNVEV (reference sequence). CDR3 sequence: CASSRPGRGKDTQYF. CDR3 sequence (DNA): TGTGCCAGCAGTCGTCCGGGGAGAGGAAAAGATACGCAGTATTTT.

J is TRBJ2-7 and V is TRBV4-3, with 10 bases aligning to TRBD2. This CDR3 comprises 15 residues. V dropped 3 bases and J dropped 6; count of bases not matched to a gene: 8. The germline CDR1 and CDR2 sequences are LGHNA and YSLEER. CDR3 amino acids: CASSQTAGGPREQYF. CDR3 DNA: TGCGCCAGCAGCCAGACAGCGGGAGGGCCGCGCGAGCAGTACTTC.

The CDR3 DNA sequence: TGTGCCAGCAGCCTACTAGCGGGAACGTACGAGCAGTACTTC. Amino acid sequence: CASSLLAGTYEQYF. This rearrangement joins TRBV7-9 to TRBJ2-7; TRBD2 matches at 10 bases. V shed 5 bases and J 4 bases; nucleotides not matched to a gene: 5. The CDR3 consists of 14 residues. Germline lookup yields CDR1 SEHNR and CDR2 FQNEAQ (reference sequence).

This rearrangement joins TRBV5-8 to TRBJ2-7; 10 positions agree with TRBD1. The V and J ends lost 0 bases and 3 bases, in that order; junction bases with no gene match: 6. From germline, CDR1 is SGHTS and CDR2 YDEGEE. The CDR3 length is 16 residues. CDR3 protein: CASSLAPGQGYYEQYF. The CDR3 nucleotides read TGTGCCAGCAGCTTGGCACCGGGACAGGGGTACTACGAGCAGTACTTC. Full variable domain (outside the CDR3, taken from reference TRBV5-8 and TRBJ2-7): EAGVTQSPTHLIKTRGQQATLRCSPISGHTSVYWYQQALGLGLQFLLWYDEGEERNRGNFPPRFSGRQFPNYSSELNVNALELEDSALYLCASSLAPGQGYYEQYFGPGTRLTVT.

The chain couples TRBV7-9 to TRBJ2-3, with no clear D. Between the trimmed V and J ends, which lost 7 bases and 0 bases, there was a span of 17 bases. This CDR3 spans 16 amino acids. Germline loops: CDR1 SEHNR, CDR2 FQNEAQ (reference sequence). The DNA of the CDR3 is TGTGCCAGCACCCCGAGGAGCAGTGCTAGCACAGATACGCAGTATTTT. This encodes CASTPRSSASTDTQYF.

The count of this clone is one. Written as DNA, the CDR3 is TGTGCCTCATCAGGGGGCCAGGGTGGCAATCAGCCCCAGCATTTT. Translated, it gives CASSGGQGGNQPQHF. The chain has TRBV30 and TRBJ1-5; 8 positions agree with TRBD1. With V trimmed by 7 bases and J by 2 bases, 10 bases remained unmatched. The V gene's germline CDR1 is GTSNPN and CDR2 SVGIG (reference sequence). The CDR3 sequence is 15 residues long.

V gene TRBV27 combines with J gene TRBJ1-2; a weak D match, TRBD1 (6 bases). The CDR3 has 13 residues. V lost 6 bases, J lost 4 bases, and 12 bases lay in between. The germline V gene has CDR1 MNHEY and CDR2 SMNVEV (reference sequence). DNA for the CDR3: TGTGCCAGCAGCCGAGGGGGGGTCTATGGCTACACCTTC. Protein: CASSRGGVYGYTF.

The chain has TRBV29-1 and TRBJ2-7; 11 positions agree with TRBD1. Per the germline V gene, CDR1 is SQVTM and CDR2 is ANQGSEA. The J segment lost 3 bases and the V segment lost 1 base, leaving 5 bases of the junction unmatched. The CDR3 covers 15 residues. DNA for the CDR3: TGCAGCGTTGAAGGGGGGACAGGGGGTGACTACGAGCAGTACTTC. Its protein is CSVEGGTGGDYEQYF.